The clone carrying this T cell receptor (beta chain) was observed once. Its target is not known. This sample is part of a study of cytomegalovirus exposure and HLA in healthy donors. The primer mix had 60 Vbeta and 13 Jbeta primers. Authors' methods: The count from a later analysis was some 76 million unique TCR beta chains, around 11 million of them shared. The data were produced by immunoSEQ multiplex PCR, yet TCRdb's version contains in-frame clones alone and is incomplete. That table supplies the V and J calls and clone size; D and trimming were determined from the DNA. The sample holds 150,000 to 200,000 clones, roughly four fifths seen once. The CDR3 sequence is 13 residues long. CDR1 SNHLY and CDR2 FYNNEI come from the germline V gene. V lost 7 bases, J lost 5 bases, and 12 bases lay in between. Study conclusions and caveats: Sequencing probably produced one cluster of sequence variants that were highly shared. Immune exposure was documented only through CMV serostatus. A later analysis reported that several of the most significant clusters appeared to be linked to common viral pathogens, among them Epstein-Barr virus.

The TCR was taken from a woman in her 50s in good health and CMV-seropositive. This rearrangement joins TRBV2 to TRBJ1-5; possible D gene TRBD1, 5 bases. Sequenced sample: PBMCs. CDR3 region: CASKRGADQPQHF. DNA of the CDR3: TGTGCCAGCAAAAGGGGCGCGGATCAGCCCCAGCATTTT.